This T cell receptor beta chain was recovered during a study of T cells in tumors after PD-1 blockade. The wider study: Some patients also took daily vismodegib 150 mg during anti-PD-1 treatment.

Comments on this clone: What it recognizes is unknown.

Profiled with immunoSEQ multiplex PCR; TCRdb holds only in-frame clones, not every one. The table has approximately 45,000 clones, 65% to 85% seen once. Study-wide findings and caveats: Peripheral recruitment is suggested, as some novel exhausted tumor clones were in pre-treatment blood.

The CDR3 consists of 15 residues. Trimming stripped 6 bases from V and 0 bases from J, with 9 bases between. Germline CDR1 reads LNHDA; CDR2 reads SQIVND (reference sequence). The specimen comprised PBMCs, sampled before anti-PD-1 therapy. The source of this sequence is a human donor with advanced basal cell or squamous cell carcinoma (not recorded which). The rearrangement links TRBV19 to TRBJ1-6, with no clear D. The DNA for the CDR3 is TGTGCCAGTAGGACCCGGGGCTCCTATAATTCACCCCTCCACTTT. This translates into CASRTRGSYNSPLHF.